The 24 T cell receptor beta chains given below trace back to one sample, sequenced in a study of OX40 agonist ivuxolimab in advanced cancers. Libraries were prepared through the immunoSEQ multiplex PCR assay. The table comes from immuneACCESS by way of TCRdb, which keeps in-frame sequences with V and J called. Part of the clones is missing from these tables; in studies checked, under half for an unresolved V gene and the rest for unknown reasons. This sample gives tens of thousands of clones in total; roughly 80% of them show up just once. Approximately 4.4% of the sample rests with the top ten. The source was CD4+ or CD8+ T cells sorted from blood, collected in a trial of the OX40 agonist ivuxolimab. The receptors originated from an adult with an advanced solid tumor such as melanoma, head and neck, liver or kidney cancer.

The chain uses TRBV19 and TRBJ1-1, with D possibly being TRBD1 (6 bases). This CDR3 spans 17 amino acids. Trimming took off 7 bases at V and 4 bases at J, with 25 bases between the two ends. The germline V gene has CDR1 LNHDA and CDR2 SQIVND (reference sequence). The CDR3 sequence: CASTPHGGAHESTEAFF. The CDR3 DNA follows: TGTGCCAGTACCCCCCATGGGGGGGCGCATGAATCCACTGAAGCTTTCTTT.

The chain combines TRBV5-6 with TRBJ2-5, with 8 bases lining up with TRBD2. The CDR3 runs 15 residues. Germline V gives CDR1 SGHDT, CDR2 YYEEEE. V shed 0 bases, J shed 3 bases, and the junction held 4 bases outside the gene matches. The CDR3 region has the DNA TGTGCCAGCAGCTTGGTATGGCGGGGGGAAGAGACCCAGTACTTC. It is translated as CASSLVWRGEETQYF. The entire variable domain, with the rest obtained from reference TRBV5-6 and TRBJ2-5, is as follows: DAGVTQSPTHLIKTRGQQVTLRCSPKSGHDTVSWYQQALGQGPQFIFQYYEEEERQRGNFPDRFSGHQFPNYSSELNVNALLLGDSALYLCASSLVWRGEETQYFGPGTRLLVL.

The chain employs TRBV5-5 and TRBJ2-4; TRBD1 matches at 7 bases. The V gene's germline CDR1 is SGHKS and CDR2 YYEKEE (reference sequence). There are 16 residues in the CDR3. V lost 5 bases and J lost 7; bases outside the gene matches: 15. CDR3 nucleotides: TGTGCCAGCAGTCGATACTTGACAGGGTCGGTGAACATTCAGTACTTC. Encoded protein: CASSRYLTGSVNIQYF.

The chain has TRBV5-1 and TRBJ2-2, with 10 bases matching TRBD2. From germline, CDR1 is SGHRS and CDR2 YFSETQ. V lost 4 bases to trimming and J lost 0 bases; unmatched junction nucleotides: 3. This CDR3 region has 16 residues. This chain's CDR3 is CASSATSGTNTGELFF. The CDR3 coding sequence is TGCGCCAGCAGCGCAACTAGCGGGACGAACACCGGGGAGCTGTTTTTT.

The chain carries TRBV6-6 and TRBJ2-2; perhaps TRBD2 as D (6 bases). Between the trimmed V and J ends, which lost 6 bases and 2 bases, there was a span of 13 bases. This CDR3 comprises 15 residues. Germline values: CDR1 MNHNY, CDR2 SVGAGI (reference sequence). The CDR3 sequence is CASRTGTSNTGELFF. Here the CDR3 DNA reads TGTGCCAGCAGGACTGGGACTTCTAACACCGGGGAGCTGTTTTTT.

The chain links TRBV30 to TRBJ2-4, with D possibly being TRBD2 (5 bases). This CDR3 contains 14 residues. Trimming took off 0 bases at V and 7 bases at J, with 13 bases between the two ends. Germline V CDR1 and CDR2: GTSNPN, SVGIG (reference sequence). The DNA of the CDR3 is TGTGCCTGGAGTGTAGATGGGCGCGGGAACATTCAGTACTTC. Translation: CAWSVDGRGNIQYF. The complete variable domain, with remaining parts taken from reference TRBV30 and TRBJ2-4, reads SQTIHQWPATLVQPVGSPLSLECTVEGTSNPNLYWYRQAAGRGLQLLFYSVGIGQISSEVPQNLSASRPQDRQFILSSKKLLLSDSGFYLCAWSVDGRGNIQYFGAGTRLSVL.

This clone came up a few times. The chain joins TRBV5-4 to TRBJ2-6; 7 bases fit TRBD2. The junction had 7 bases not matched to a gene; V was cut back by 3 bases and J by 4 bases. This CDR3 comprises 16 residues. CDR1 is SGHNT, CDR2 YYREEE, per germline (reference sequence). The CDR3 spells CASSSGGGAGANVLTF. CDR3 DNA sequence: TGTGCCAGCAGCTCGGGGGGTGGAGCAGGGGCCAACGTCCTGACTTTC.

The V call is TRBV7-8, the J call TRBJ1-6; a weak D match, TRBD1 (6 bases). V was clipped by 6 bases and J by 7 bases, with 28 bases between them. The CDR3 extends over 19 amino acids. In germline, CDR1 is SGHVS, CDR2 FQNEAQ. The CDR3 sequence is CASRSRTEIFRMGNSPLHF. The CDR3 bases are TGTGCCAGCAGATCCCGGACAGAGATTTTTAGGATGGGAAATTCACCCCTCCACTTT. Using reference TRBV7-8 and TRBJ1-6 for the parts outside the CDR3, the full variable domain is GAGVSQSPRYKVAKRGQDVALRCDPISGHVSLFWYQQALGQGPEFLTYFQNEAQLDKSGLPSDRFFAERPEGSVSTLKIQRTQQEDSAVYLCASRSRTEIFRMGNSPLHFGNGTRLTVT.

The chain links TRBV19 to TRBJ1-4; D remains unclear. The V gene's germline CDR1 is LNHDA and CDR2 SQIVND (reference sequence). V lost 4 bases and J 3 bases, leaving 9 bases between the germline ends. The CDR3 has 14 amino acids. The CDR3 bases are TGTGCCAGTAGTACCCGAAGGGCTAATGAAAAACTGTTTTTT. It is translated as CASSTRRANEKLFF.

The rearrangement uses TRBV2 and TRBJ2-3; no reliable D call. This CDR3 is built from 14 residues. The germline V gene encodes CDR1 SNHLY and CDR2 FYNNEI. V shed 6 bases and J shed 0 bases, with 10 bases lying between them. CDR3 nucleotide sequence: TGTGCCAGCAGGGTGAAAGAAAGCACAGATACGCAGTATTTT. As protein: CASRVKESTDTQYF.

J is TRBJ1-4 and V is TRBV5-1, with D unclear. Germline V gene lookup returns CDR1 SGHRS and CDR2 YFSETQ. The CDR3 spans 14 residues. The V gene lost 0 bases and the J gene lost 0 bases, with 3 bases spanning the gap. CDR3 bases: TGCGCCAGCAGCTTGGATGCAACTAATGAAAAACTGTTTTTT. It specifies CASSLDATNEKLFF.

This clone was seen once. V usage is TRBV19 and J usage is TRBJ1-1; possible D gene TRBD1, 6 bases. The V and J ends lost 8 bases and 6 bases respectively, with 22 bases between them. Germline V gene data show CDR1 as LNHDA and CDR2 as SQIVND (reference sequence). The CDR3 is 15 amino acids. DNA of the CDR3: TGTGCCAGTGAGGGCTGGGGGCTAATAAGGGCTGAAGCTTTCTTT. Translated: CASEGWGLIRAEAFF.

The J gene is TRBJ2-1, the V gene TRBV2; D is perhaps TRBD1 (5 bases). Germline CDR1 and CDR2: SNHLY and FYNNEI. CDR3 length: 16 amino acids. Deletions cut 6 bases from V and 3 bases from J, with 18 bases between. The CDR3 DNA sequence: TGTGCCAGCAGGATAGATCGGACATACTACTACAATGAGCAGTTCTTC. Its translation is CASRIDRTYYYNEQFF. The full variable domain, in which reference TRBV2 and TRBJ2-1 provide the parts outside the CDR3, is EPEVTQTPSHQVTQMGQEVILRCVPISNHLYFYWYRQILGQKVEFLVSFYNNEISEKSEIFDDQFSVERPDGSNFTLKIRSTKLEDSAMYFCASRIDRTYYYNEQFFGPGTRLTVL.

CDR3 residues: CASSPRSSGNEQYF. CDR3 DNA sequence: TGTGCCAGCAGCCCCCGATCTAGCGGGAACGAGCAGTACTTC. The J gene is TRBJ2-7, the V gene TRBV9; 9 bases are a match to TRBD2. Germline CDR1 and CDR2: SGDLS and YYNGEE. CDR3 length equals 14 residues. Trimming removed 4 bases from V and 5 bases from J; junction bases left unmatched: 7.

V is TRBV7-9 and J is TRBJ2-1, with 12 positions matching TRBD2. In germline, CDR1 is SEHNR, CDR2 FQNEAQ (reference sequence). Unmatched junction bases numbered 8, after V lost 1 base and J lost 10 bases. This CDR3 is built from 16 residues. CDR3 amino acids: CASSLVLAGGPREQFF. The CDR3 DNA reads as TGTGCCAGCAGCTTAGTCCTAGCGGGGGGGCCACGGGAGCAGTTCTTC.

In this sample, this clone turned up a few times. The gene calls are TRBV19 and TRBJ2-7, with 10 nucleotides matching TRBD2. Germline values: CDR1 LNHDA, CDR2 SQIVND (reference sequence). With V trimmed by 4 bases and J by 1 base, 7 bases remained unmatched. The CDR3 is 16 residues long. CDR3 residues: CASSTSSGSVSYEQYF. The CDR3 DNA follows: TGTGCCAGTAGTACATCTAGCGGGAGCGTATCCTACGAGCAGTACTTC.

The V gene is TRBV13, the J gene TRBJ1-6; D unclear. V lost 1 base to trimming and J lost 10 bases, with 11 bases between them. CDR1 is PRHDT, CDR2 FYEKMQ, per germline (reference sequence). The CDR3 totals 14 residues. The CDR3 sequence: CASSLVPDGSPLHF. As DNA, the CDR3 is TGTGCCAGCAGCTTAGTTCCGGACGGGTCACCCCTCCACTTT.

The chain has TRBV7-8 and TRBJ2-2; no clear D. V lost 2 bases, J lost 0 bases, and 10 bases lay in between. The CDR3 is 16 amino acids. CDR1 is SGHVS, CDR2 FQNEAQ, per germline. The CDR3 sequence: CASSLRQMTNTGELFF. For the CDR3, the DNA is TGTGCCAGCAGCTTAAGGCAGATGACGAACACCGGGGAGCTGTTTTTT.

The rearrangement links TRBV19 to TRBJ1-3; TRBD1 is a possible D gene (5 bases). Trimming pared 5 bases from V and 10 bases from J, leaving 18 bases between. Germline-derived CDR1 and CDR2 are LNHDA and SQIVND (reference sequence). This CDR3 region has 14 residues. CDR3 in DNA: TGTGCCAGTAGTCCGGGGCCGGAGGCCAAGACCATATATTTT. Its protein is CASSPGPEAKTIYF. The full variable domain, rest sourced from reference TRBV19 and TRBJ1-3, is DGGITQSPKYLFRKEGQNVTLSCEQNLNHDAMYWYRQDPGQGLRLIYYSQIVNDFQKGDIAEGYSVSREKKESFPLTVTSAQKNPTAFYLCASSPGPEAKTIYFGEGSWLTVV.

The chain has TRBV7-8 and TRBJ1-2; 11 bases map to TRBD1. The CDR3 spans 15 residues. The ends lost 5 bases at V and 3 bases at J; junction bases unmatched: 5. From germline, CDR1 is SGHVS and CDR2 FQNEAQ. The CDR3 sequence is CASSPRTGGYYGYTF. The CDR3 DNA reads as TGTGCCAGCAGCCCTCGGACAGGGGGCTACTATGGCTACACCTTC. The whole variable domain, filled in from reference TRBV7-8 and TRBJ1-2, reads GAGVSQSPRYKVAKRGQDVALRCDPISGHVSLFWYQQALGQGPEFLTYFQNEAQLDKSGLPSDRFFAERPEGSVSTLKIQRTQQEDSAVYLCASSPRTGGYYGYTFGSGTRLTVV.

The chain carries TRBV27 and TRBJ2-5; 8 nucleotides line up with TRBD2. Germline V gives CDR1 MNHEY, CDR2 SMNVEV (reference sequence). V was clipped by 0 bases and J by 5 bases; unmatched bases: 8. The CDR3 extends over 16 amino acids. This CDR3 reads CASSLSRAGVGETQYF. CDR3 DNA: TGTGCCAGCAGTTTATCGAGAGCGGGAGTGGGGGAGACCCAGTACTTC.

This clone occurred once. V and J are TRBV18 and TRBJ2-3; D unclear. The CDR3 is 14 residues long. V was shortened by 0 bases and J by 3 bases, with 7 bases between the two germline ends. Germline V gene data show CDR1 as KGHSH and CDR2 as LQKENI. In DNA, the CDR3 is TGTGCCAGCTCACCACCAAGGGTTACAGATACGCAGTATTTT. Its translation is CASSPPRVTDTQYF. Variable domain in full (rest from reference TRBV18 and TRBJ2-3): NAGVMQNPRHLVRRRGQEARLRCSPMKGHSHVYWYRQLPEEGLKFMVYLQKENIIDESGMPKERFSAEFPKEGPSILRIQQVVRGDSAAYFCASSPPRVTDTQYFGPGTRLTVL.

This clone has only a few counts. The chain links TRBV2 to TRBJ1-6; 8 positions agree with TRBD1. This CDR3 region has 15 residues. Looked up from germline, CDR1 is SNHLY and CDR2 is FYNNEI. With 7 bases clipped from V and 10 bases from J, the junction kept 12 bases outside the gene matches. The CDR3 loop is CASTKTGGTGSPLHF. For the CDR3, the DNA is TGTGCCAGCACAAAAACAGGGGGAACGGGATCACCCCTCCACTTT.

A few counts support this clone. This chain uses TRBV6-1 with TRBJ2-1; TRBD2 aligns across 12 bases. The junction had 6 bases not matched to a gene; V was cut back by 6 bases and J by 9 bases. The germline gives CDR1 MNHNS, CDR2 SASEGT. The CDR3 totals 14 residues. In DNA form, the CDR3 reads TGTGCCAGCAGATCTGGGACTAGCGGGTTTGAGCAGTTCTTC. The encoded protein is CASRSGTSGFEQFF.